This T cell receptor (beta chain) was observed in a study of blood T cell repertoires in COVID-19. On the study more broadly: COVID-19 samples from acute and convalescent phases originated in the United States, Italy and Spain. T cells, B-cell-depleted T cells, or PBMCs provided the cDNA or gDNA that served as material.

V shed 4 bases and J 0 bases; nucleotides not matched to a gene: 8. Per germline, CDR1 SGHTA and CDR2 FQGNSA. CDR3 length: 16 amino acids. Sequencing used immunoSEQ multiplex PCR; TCRdb keeps in-frame clones, though not all of them. The repertoire consists of 200,000 to 300,000 clones, with around 90% occurring once and the leading ten covering roughly 3.7%. The sequenced sample consisted of peripheral blood. The chain carries TRBV7-2 and TRBJ1-1; 7 bases are a match to TRBD1. The sequence came from a woman aged 35 to 49 with acute or convalescent COVID-19. The CDR3 DNA is TGTGCCAGCAGCTCCGGACAGGTAACCATGAACACTGAAGCTTTCTTT. Translating gives CASSSGQVTMNTEAFF.